Listed here are 4 T cell receptor beta chains from one sample, sequenced in a study of cytomegalovirus exposure and HLA in healthy donors (dated 2017 in TCRdb). The method was the immunoSEQ multiplex PCR assay. Sourced from immuneACCESS, this table was stored by TCRdb with only in-frame sequences that have V and J called. A share of the clones is absent; for the studies checked, an unresolved V gene accounts for under half, and the remainder has no known explanation. The sample table contains about 110,000 clones; only one count was recorded for 88% of them. The ten largest clones capture roughly 2.2% of the sample. Sequencing was performed on PBMCs. These receptors were collected from a woman younger than 35 in good health and CMV-seronegative.

V and J are TRBV14 and TRBJ2-5, with a possible D match to TRBD1 (6 bases). The V end lost 0 bases, the J end lost 4 bases, and 15 bases lay between the germline ends. CDR3 length: 16 residues. Germline V lookup: CDR1 SGHDN, CDR2 FVKESK. CDR3: CASSQDRATGLETQYF. The DNA for the CDR3 is TGTGCCAGCAGCCAAGATCGGGCGACAGGCTTAGAGACCCAGTACTTC.

The gene calls are TRBV5-6 and TRBJ2-1, with D tentatively TRBD2 (6 bases). Per germline, CDR1 SGHDT and CDR2 YYEEEE. The CDR3 consists of 12 residues. V lost 2 bases and J 7 bases, leaving 7 bases between the germline ends. This CDR3 reads CASSFGLNEQFF. For the CDR3, the DNA is TGTGCCAGCAGCTTCGGACTAAATGAGCAGTTCTTC.

The rearrangement joins TRBV9 to TRBJ2-3; 8 positions match TRBD2. J was trimmed by 10 bases and V by 3 bases; bases with no gene match: 4. CDR1 is SGDLS and CDR2 is YYNGEE in the germline V gene. CDR3 length: 12 residues. CDR3 in DNA: TGTGCCAGCAGCGGCCGGGGGGGGGCGCAGTATTTT. Its protein product is CASSGRGGAQYF.

The V gene is TRBV2, the J gene TRBJ1-6, with D unresolved. Germline CDR1 and CDR2: SNHLY and FYNNEI. The V and J ends lost 5 bases and 12 bases respectively, with 14 bases between them. The CDR3 has 13 residues. CDR3 sequence (DNA): TGTGCCAGCAGTATTAGTGTAGAGGGACCCCTCCACTTT. It encodes CASSISVEGPLHF.